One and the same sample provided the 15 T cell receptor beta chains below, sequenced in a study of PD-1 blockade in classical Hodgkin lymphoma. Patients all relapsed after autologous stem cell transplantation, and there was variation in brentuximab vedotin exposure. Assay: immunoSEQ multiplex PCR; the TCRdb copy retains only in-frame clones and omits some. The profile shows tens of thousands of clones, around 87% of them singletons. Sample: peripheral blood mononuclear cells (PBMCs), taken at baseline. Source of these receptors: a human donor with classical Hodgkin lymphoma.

DNA of the CDR3: TGCGCCAGCAGCCAGGCGTGGGGGGGACAGGGTGAAGCTTTCTTT. Translating gives CASSQAWGGQGEAFF. The rearrangement joins TRBV4-1 to TRBJ1-1; 9 bases match TRBD1. The V gene's germline CDR1 is MGHRA and CDR2 YSYEKL. The CDR3 totals 15 residues. The ends lost 3 bases at V and 7 bases at J; junction bases unmatched: 9.

Written as DNA, the CDR3 is TGTGCCAGCAGCTTAAAGAACACAGATACGCAGTATTTT. This gives the protein CASSLKNTDTQYF. The genes are TRBV7-3 and TRBJ2-3; D is undetermined. Germline CDR1 SGHTA, CDR2 FQGTGA. The V end was cut by 1 base, the J end by 2 bases, with 4 bases between. The CDR3 has 13 amino acids.

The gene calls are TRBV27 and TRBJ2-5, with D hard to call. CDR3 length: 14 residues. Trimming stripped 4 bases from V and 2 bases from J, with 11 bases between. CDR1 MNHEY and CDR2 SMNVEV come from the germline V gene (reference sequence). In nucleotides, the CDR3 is TGTGCCAGCAGTTCCAACCGAGTTCAAGAGACCCAGTACTTC. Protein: CASSSNRVQETQYF.

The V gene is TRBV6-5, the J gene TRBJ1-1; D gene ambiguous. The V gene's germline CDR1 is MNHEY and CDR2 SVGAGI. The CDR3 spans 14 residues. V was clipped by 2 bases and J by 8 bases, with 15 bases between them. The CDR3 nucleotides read TGTGCCAGCAGTTACGATTTCACGGCGTGGGAAGCTTTCTTT. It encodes CASSYDFTAWEAFF.

The CDR3 DNA follows: TGTGCCAGCAGTGAATCGTGGGGGGCTCGGTCGCCCCAGCATTTT. Translating gives CASSESWGARSPQHF. V and J are TRBV6-1 and TRBJ1-5; D is possibly TRBD1 (6 bases). This CDR3 has 15 amino acids. Germline V gene sequence: CDR1 MNHNS, CDR2 SASEGT. V lost 2 bases and J 9 bases, leaving 17 bases between the germline ends.

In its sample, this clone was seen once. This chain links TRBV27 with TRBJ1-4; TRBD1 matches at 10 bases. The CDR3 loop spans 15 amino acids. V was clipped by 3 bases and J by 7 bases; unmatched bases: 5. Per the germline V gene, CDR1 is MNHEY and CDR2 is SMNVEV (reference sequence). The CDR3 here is CASSFGGQGFEKLFF. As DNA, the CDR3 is TGTGCCAGCAGTTTTGGGGGACAGGGGTTTGAAAAACTGTTTTTT.

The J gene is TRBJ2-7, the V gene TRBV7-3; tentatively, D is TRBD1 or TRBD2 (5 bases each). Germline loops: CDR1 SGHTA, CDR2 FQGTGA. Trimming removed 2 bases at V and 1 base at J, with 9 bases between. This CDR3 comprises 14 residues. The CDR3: CASSLDGASYEQYF. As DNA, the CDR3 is TGTGCCAGCAGCTTAGACGGGGCTTCCTACGAGCAGTACTTC.

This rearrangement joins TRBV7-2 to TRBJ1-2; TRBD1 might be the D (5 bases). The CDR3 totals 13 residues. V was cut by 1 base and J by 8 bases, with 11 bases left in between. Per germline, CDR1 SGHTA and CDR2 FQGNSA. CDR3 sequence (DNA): TGTGCCAGCAGCTTAGATAGGGGAATCGGCTACACCTTC. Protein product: CASSLDRGIGYTF.

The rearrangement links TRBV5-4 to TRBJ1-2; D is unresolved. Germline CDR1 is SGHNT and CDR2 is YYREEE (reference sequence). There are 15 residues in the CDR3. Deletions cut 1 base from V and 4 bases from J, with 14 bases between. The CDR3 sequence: CASSLYGSALYGYTF. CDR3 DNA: TGTGCCAGCAGCTTGTATGGGTCCGCCCTCTATGGCTACACCTTC.

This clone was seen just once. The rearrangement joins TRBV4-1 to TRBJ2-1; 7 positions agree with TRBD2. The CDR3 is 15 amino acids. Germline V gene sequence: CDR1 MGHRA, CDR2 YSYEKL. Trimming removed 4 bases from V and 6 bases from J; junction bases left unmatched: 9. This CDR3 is CASSPTSRKVNEQFF. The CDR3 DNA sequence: TGCGCCAGCAGCCCGACTAGCCGCAAAGTCAATGAGCAGTTCTTC.

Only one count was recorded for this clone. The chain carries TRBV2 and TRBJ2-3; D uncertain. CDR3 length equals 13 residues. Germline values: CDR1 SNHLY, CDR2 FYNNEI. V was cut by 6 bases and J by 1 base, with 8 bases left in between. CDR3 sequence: CASSLRGTDTQYF. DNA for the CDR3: TGTGCCAGCAGCCTACGGGGCACAGATACGCAGTATTTT.

DNA for the CDR3: TGTGCCAGCAGCCAAGCTCAGTTCTATGGCTACACCTTC. This codes for CASSQAQFYGYTF. The rearrangement uses TRBV14 and TRBJ1-2; D is ambiguous. The CDR3 is made up of 13 amino acids. Germline assignment: CDR1 SGHDN and CDR2 FVKESK. The V and J ends lost 1 base and 4 bases respectively, with 7 bases between them.

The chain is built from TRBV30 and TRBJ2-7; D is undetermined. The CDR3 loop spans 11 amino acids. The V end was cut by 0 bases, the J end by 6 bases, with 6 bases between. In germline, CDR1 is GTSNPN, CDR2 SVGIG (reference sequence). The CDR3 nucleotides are TGTGCCTGGAGTGTACGGGCCGAGCAGTACTTC. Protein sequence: CAWSVRAEQYF.

This CDR3 is CASSLARFSRGETQYF. CDR3 in DNA: TGTGCCAGCAGCTTGGCCCGTTTTTCTAGGGGGGAGACCCAGTACTTC. The chain employs TRBV5-8 and TRBJ2-5; the D gene is possibly TRBD1 (6 bases). This CDR3 region has 16 residues. Deletions cut 0 bases from V and 5 bases from J, with 17 bases between. CDR1 SGHTS and CDR2 YDEGEE come from the germline V gene.

The CDR3 loop reads CASSWIVNTEAFF. The CDR3 region has the DNA TGTGCCAGCAGTTGGATAGTGAACACTGAAGCTTTCTTT. The genes are TRBV27 and TRBJ1-1; D remains unclear. There are 13 residues in the CDR3. V was trimmed by 4 bases and J by 0 bases, leaving 6 bases between them. CDR1 is MNHEY, CDR2 SMNVEV, per germline (reference sequence).